These 18 T cell receptor beta chains came from one sample sequenced in a study of cytomegalovirus exposure and HLA in healthy donors. Both 60 Vbeta primers and 13 Jbeta primers went into the PCR. The table came from immunoSEQ multiplex PCR; TCRdb's copy has only in-frame clones and leaves some out. This sample's table has fewer than 95,000 clones. Sequenced input: PBMCs. The receptors come from a woman aged 40 to 50 in good health and CMV-seropositive.

This chain uses TRBV18 with TRBJ2-1; TRBD1 might be the D (5 bases). Germline lookup yields CDR1 KGHSH and CDR2 LQKENI. Trimming removed 4 bases at V and 5 bases at J, with 9 bases between. This CDR3 is built from 13 residues. The CDR3 region is CASSLARDNEQFF. The CDR3 DNA reads as TGTGCCAGCTCACTAGCCAGGGACAATGAGCAGTTCTTC.

The chain has TRBV2 and TRBJ2-7; D might be TRBD1 (5 bases). The CDR3 extends over 14 amino acids. Germline CDR1 and CDR2: SNHLY and FYNNEI. Between the trimmed V and J ends, which lost 1 base and 2 bases, there was a span of 9 bases. Here the CDR3 reads CASSEVRVPYEQYF. The CDR3 DNA reads TGTGCCAGCAGTGAAGTCAGGGTACCCTACGAGCAGTACTTC.

V usage is TRBV18 and J usage is TRBJ1-1; 8 bases agree with TRBD1. With 6 bases clipped from V and 1 base from J, the junction kept 10 bases outside the gene matches. The germline V gene encodes CDR1 KGHSH and CDR2 LQKENI. The CDR3 spans 16 residues. The DNA of the CDR3 is TGTGCCAGCTCCCCAGGGGGCTCCCTGCGGAACACTGAAGCTTTCTTT. Encoded protein: CASSPGGSLRNTEAFF.

The chain combines TRBV11-3 with TRBJ1-1; D is perhaps TRBD1 (5 bases). This CDR3 is 14 amino acids long. Germline values: CDR1 SGHNT, CDR2 YENEEA. The V gene lost 5 bases and the J gene lost 1 base, with 11 bases spanning the gap. The CDR3: CASSHGGGNTEAFF. CDR3 nucleotide sequence: TGTGCCAGCAGCCACGGGGGAGGGAACACTGAAGCTTTCTTT.

V gene TRBV7-3 combines with J gene TRBJ2-2; D possibly corresponds to TRBD1 (5 bases). The CDR3 spans 16 residues. The germline V gene encodes CDR1 SGHTA and CDR2 FQGTGA. V was shortened by 4 bases and J by 5 bases, with 17 bases between the two germline ends. CDR3 sequence: CASSSQGLLRTGELFF. The CDR3 DNA follows: TGTGCCAGCAGCTCGCAGGGCCTGCTGAGGACCGGGGAGCTGTTTTTT.

V and J are TRBV19 and TRBJ2-3; 15 nucleotides line up with TRBD2. The CDR3 runs to 17 residues. J was trimmed by 5 bases and V by 5 bases; bases with no gene match: 8. The germline V gene has CDR1 LNHDA and CDR2 SQIVND (reference sequence). The CDR3 nucleotides read TGTGCCAGTAGTTTCGGACTAGCGGGGGGGTTGGGAGATACGCAGTATTTT. Translated, it gives CASSFGLAGGLGDTQYF.

This sequence joins TRBV7-2 and TRBJ2-7; possible D gene TRBD2, 6 bases. Trimming left V 5 bases short and J 3 bases short, with 11 bases between. Germline V gene data show CDR1 as SGHTA and CDR2 as FQGNSA. This CDR3 region has 13 residues. Here the CDR3 reads CASSHGSVYEQYF. The CDR3 DNA reads as TGTGCCAGCAGCCACGGGAGCGTCTACGAGCAGTACTTC.

This chain joins TRBV28 and TRBJ1-4; the D is unclear. Germline V gene sequence: CDR1 MDHEN, CDR2 SYDVKM. This CDR3 has 14 amino acids. V dropped 4 bases and J dropped 4 bases, with 10 bases sitting between them. The CDR3 loop is CASSSREGNEKLFF. CDR3 nucleotides: TGTGCCAGCAGTTCTCGGGAGGGTAATGAAAAACTGTTTTTT.

The chain joins TRBV25-1 to TRBJ2-5, with 10 bases identical to TRBD1. Looked up from germline, CDR1 is MGHDK and CDR2 is SYGVNS. After removal of 1 base from V and 4 bases from J, the junction contained 6 bases not matched to a gene. The CDR3 has 16 amino acids. The CDR3, as DNA: TGTGCCAGCAGTGAATCGAGGGACAGGGGACCAGAGACCCAGTACTTC. Encoded protein: CASSESRDRGPETQYF.

The chain carries TRBV5-4 and TRBJ2-2; tentatively, D is TRBD1 (6 bases). The germline V and J ends were trimmed by 4 bases and 2 bases, with 15 bases remaining between them. CDR1 is SGHNT and CDR2 is YYREEE in the germline V gene (reference sequence). The CDR3 is 16 residues long. CDR3 sequence reads: CASSLRGGFNTGELFF. The CDR3 DNA reads TGTGCCAGCAGCCTGAGAGGGGGATTTAACACCGGGGAGCTGTTTTTT.

J is TRBJ2-3 and V is TRBV6-4; TRBD2 is a possible D gene (5 bases). In germline, CDR1 is MRHNA, CDR2 SNTAGT. V gave up 4 bases and J gave up 0 bases, with 11 bases separating them. The CDR3 covers 15 residues. CDR3 in DNA: TGTGCCAGCAGTGCGGGATGGCAGAGCACAGATACGCAGTATTTT. Translated: CASSAGWQSTDTQYF.

The chain employs TRBV12-5 and TRBJ2-1, with 7 bases identical to TRBD1. Losses at the gene ends were 0 bases for V and 1 base for J; bases not matched to a gene: 6. This CDR3 is 17 amino acids long. The germline V gene encodes CDR1 LGHNT and CDR2 FRNRAP. CDR3 region: CASGLVNRGRSYNEQFF. DNA of the CDR3: TGTGCTAGTGGTTTGGTAAACAGGGGTCGTTCCTACAATGAGCAGTTCTTC.

The rearrangement links TRBV4-3 to TRBJ1-6, with D unresolved. Per the germline V gene, CDR1 is LGHNA and CDR2 is YSLEER. Between the trimmed V and J ends, which lost 1 base and 7 bases, there was a span of 8 bases. This CDR3 spans 14 amino acids. CDR3: CASSQVAENSPLHF. For the CDR3, the DNA is TGCGCCAGCAGCCAAGTAGCGGAAAATTCACCCCTCCACTTT.

The V gene is TRBV7-8, the J gene TRBJ2-1; D not certain. The CDR3 has 16 amino acids. The germline CDR1 and CDR2 sequences are SGHVS and FQNEAQ. The ends were cut back, 4 bases at V and 3 bases at J, with 16 bases in the middle. The CDR3 protein is CASSSPNSRYYNEQFF. DNA of the CDR3: TGTGCCAGCAGCTCCCCTAACAGCCGGTACTACAATGAGCAGTTCTTC.

This chain links TRBV6-4 with TRBJ2-3; TRBD2 is a possible D gene (6 bases). Germline CDR1 reads MRHNA; CDR2 reads SNTAGT. The CDR3 runs 14 residues. The V end was cut by 6 bases, the J end by 2 bases, with 12 bases between. CDR3 sequence: CASSREKNTDTQYF. CDR3 bases: TGTGCCAGCAGCCGGGAGAAAAACACAGATACGCAGTATTTT.

The chain recombines TRBV4-1 with TRBJ2-1, with TRBD2 identical over 8 bases. This CDR3 comprises 16 residues. Germline loops: CDR1 MGHRA, CDR2 YSYEKL. After removal of 4 bases from V and 0 bases from J, the junction contained 5 bases not matched to a gene. CDR3 residues: CASSLSGISSYNEQFF. The CDR3, as DNA: TGCGCCAGCAGCCTTAGCGGGATCAGCTCCTACAATGAGCAGTTCTTC.

This sequence joins TRBV4-1 and TRBJ2-2; 9 positions agree with TRBD1. The V gene end was trimmed by 0 bases and the J gene end by 6 bases; junction bases not matched to a gene: 11. There are 18 residues in the CDR3. In germline, CDR1 is MGHRA, CDR2 YSYEKL. The CDR3 reads CASSQEGTGTGSPGELFF. The DNA for the CDR3 is TGCGCCAGCAGCCAAGAGGGGACCGGGACAGGGAGCCCCGGGGAGCTGTTTTTT.

The chain carries TRBV28 and TRBJ2-7, with D perhaps TRBD2 (6 bases). Germline V gives CDR1 MDHEN, CDR2 SYDVKM. Trimming cost V 1 base and J 4 bases, with 11 bases left between them. This CDR3 contains 14 residues. In nucleotides, the CDR3 is TGTGCCAGCAGTTTATATGTCGGGACTTACGAGCAGTACTTC. Translation gives CASSLYVGTYEQYF.